This T cell receptor (beta chain) was identified during a study of radiotherapy plus CTLA-4 blockade in lung cancer. As for the study in general: Objective responses occurred in approximately 18% of patients; around 31% had disease control.

In the case of this clone: Its antigen is still unknown.

Study-wide results and limits: Subsequent to radiotherapy plus ipilimumab, tumor-derived TCR clones underwent expansion in blood.

The assay was immunoSEQ multiplex PCR, and TCRdb's table has in-frame clones only and misses some. The profile shows 70,000 to 95,000 clones, over 80% of them singletons. Per germline, CDR1 MDHEN and CDR2 SYDVKM. This CDR3 contains 14 residues. V lost 7 bases and J lost 3; bases outside the gene matches: 6. The V and J genes are TRBV28 and TRBJ1-5; 7 nucleotides agree with TRBD1. The source material was peripheral blood, sampled from a patient treated with radiotherapy plus ipilimumab. This receptor was identified in a human donor with non-small cell lung cancer that progressed on radiotherapy plus ipilimumab. CDR3 in amino acids: CASKLGQVNQPQHF. CDR3 DNA: TGTGCCAGCAAACTAGGACAGGTCAATCAGCCCCAGCATTTT.